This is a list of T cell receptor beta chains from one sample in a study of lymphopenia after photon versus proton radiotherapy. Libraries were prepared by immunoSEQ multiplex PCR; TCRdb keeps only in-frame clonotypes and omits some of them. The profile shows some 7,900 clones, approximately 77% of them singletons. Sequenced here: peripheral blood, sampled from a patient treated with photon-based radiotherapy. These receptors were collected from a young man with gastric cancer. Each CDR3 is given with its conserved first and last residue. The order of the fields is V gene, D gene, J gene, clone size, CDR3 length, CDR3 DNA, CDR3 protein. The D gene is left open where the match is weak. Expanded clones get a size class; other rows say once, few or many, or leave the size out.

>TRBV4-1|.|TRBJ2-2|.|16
TGCGCCAGCAGCCCGCGGGACTTTGGTTTTACCGGGGAGCTGTTTTTT
CASSPRDFGFTGELFF
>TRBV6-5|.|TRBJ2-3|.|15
TGTGCCAGCAGGCCGGACTCTTCACATACAGATACGCAGTATTTT
CASRPDSSHTDTQYF
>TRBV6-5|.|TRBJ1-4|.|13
TGTGCCAGCAGGGAGCAGGGTGAAGAAAAACTGTTTTTT
CASREQGEEKLFF
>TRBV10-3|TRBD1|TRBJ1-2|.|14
TGTGCCATCTCTCTCGGGCAGGGGGCTCGAGGCTACACCTTC
CAISLGQGARGYTF
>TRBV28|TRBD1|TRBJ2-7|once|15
TGTGCCAGCAGTTCTCCGGGACAGCAAGCCTACGAGCAGTACTTC
CASSSPGQQAYEQYF
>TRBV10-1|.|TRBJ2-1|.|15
TGCGCCAGCAGTGAGTCGAGGGCGACCTACAATGAGCAGTTCTTC
CASSESRATYNEQFF
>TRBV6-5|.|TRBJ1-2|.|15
TGTGCCAGCAGTTACTCAAGGCAGCCTAACTATGGCTACACCTTC
CASSYSRQPNYGYTF
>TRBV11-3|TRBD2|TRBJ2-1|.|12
TGTGCCAGCAGGCTAGCGGGAAACGAGCAGTTCTTC
CASRLAGNEQFF
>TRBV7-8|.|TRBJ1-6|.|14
TGTGCCAGCAGCTTAGATCCAGGCCGTTCACCCCTCCACTTT
CASSLDPGRSPLHF
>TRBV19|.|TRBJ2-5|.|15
TGTGCCAGTAGTATCAGGACATCAGTCAGGGAGACCCAGTACTTC
CASSIRTSVRETQYF
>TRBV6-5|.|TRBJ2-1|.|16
TGTGCCAGCAGTTCCCGCGGCCAGATACTCTACAATGAGCAGTTCTTC
CASSSRGQILYNEQFF
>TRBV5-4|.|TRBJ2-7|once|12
TGTGCCAGCAGCTTGGCCAACTACGAGCAGTACTTC
CASSLANYEQYF
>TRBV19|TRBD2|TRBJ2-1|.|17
TGTGCCAGTACCGAACTAAAGGGAGGGAGCTCCTACAATGAGCAGTTCTTC
CASTELKGGSSYNEQFF
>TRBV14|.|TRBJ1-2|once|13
TGTGCCAGCAGCCAAGCTCGCTTCTATGGCTACACCTTC
CASSQARFYGYTF
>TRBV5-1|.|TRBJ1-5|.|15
TGCGCCAGCAGCTCCGGGACACAAAGCAATCAGCCCCAGCATTTT
CASSSGTQSNQPQHF
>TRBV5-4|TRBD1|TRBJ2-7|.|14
TGTGCCAGCAGCTCGAGAGGGGGCCTTTACGAGCAGTACTTC
CASSSRGGLYEQYF
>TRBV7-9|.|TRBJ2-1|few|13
TGTGCCAGCAGCCGGGACCCGGCTAATGAGCAGTTCTTC
CASSRDPANEQFF
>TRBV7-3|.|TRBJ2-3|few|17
TGTGCCAGCAGCTCCGGGCCACAGGGATCGGGCACAGATACGCAGTATTTT
CASSSGPQGSGTDTQYF
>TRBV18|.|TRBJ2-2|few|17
TGTGCCAGCTCACCATTTTTCGTGGGACAGAACACCGGGGAGCTGTTTTTT
CASSPFFVGQNTGELFF
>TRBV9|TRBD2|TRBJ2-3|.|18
TGTGCCAGCAGCGTAGGAATCTCCGGGACTAGCGGCTTCCATACGCAGTATTTT
CASSVGISGTSGFHTQYF
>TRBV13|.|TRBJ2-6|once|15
TGTGCCAGCAGCTTAGGTGGCTCTGGGGCCAACGTCCTGACTTTC
CASSLGGSGANVLTF
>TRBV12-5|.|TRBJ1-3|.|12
TGTGCTAGTGGTAACGAAGGAAACACCATATATTTT
CASGNEGNTIYF
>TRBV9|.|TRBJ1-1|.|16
TGTGCCAGCAGCGTAGGCGGGGGAGGAGAAGGCACTGAAGCTTTCTTT
CASSVGGGGEGTEAFF
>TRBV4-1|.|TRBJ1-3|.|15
TGCGCCAGCAGCCAAGACCCGTCGGGTGGAAACACCATATATTTT
CASSQDPSGGNTIYF
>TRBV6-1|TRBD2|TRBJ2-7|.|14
TGTGCCAGCTCGTTCGGGGGGGTTGCCTACGAGCAGTACTTC
CASSFGGVAYEQYF
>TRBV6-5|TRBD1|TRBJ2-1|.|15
TGTGCCAGCAGTTCAGGACAGGAAAGTTACAATGAGCAGTTCTTC
CASSSGQESYNEQFF
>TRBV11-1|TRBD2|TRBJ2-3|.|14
TGTGCCAGCAGCTCCACTAGCGGCCCAGATACGCAGTATTTT
CASSSTSGPDTQYF
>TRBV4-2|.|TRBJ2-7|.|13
TGTGCCAGCAGCCGCGGGGACTCCTACGAGCAGTACTTC
CASSRGDSYEQYF
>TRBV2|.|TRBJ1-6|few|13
TGTGCCAGCAGTGAATCAGATAATTCACCCCTCCACTTT
CASSESDNSPLHF
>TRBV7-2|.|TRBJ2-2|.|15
TGTGCCAGCAGCTTACTTCCCGCGAACACCGGGGAGCTGTTTTTT
CASSLLPANTGELFF
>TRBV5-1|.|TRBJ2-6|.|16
TGCGCCAGCAGCGGGCGAGGGCAGACTGGGGCCAACGTCCTGACTTTC
CASSGRGQTGANVLTF
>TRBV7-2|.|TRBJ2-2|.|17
TGTGCCAGCAGCTTTGACTTGTTCCTAACAAACACCGGGGAGCTGTTTTTT
CASSFDLFLTNTGELFF
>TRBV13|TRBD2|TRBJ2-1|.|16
TGTGCCAGCAGCTTCTCCCTGCTAGCGGGAGGCCATGAGCAGTTCTTC
CASSFSLLAGGHEQFF
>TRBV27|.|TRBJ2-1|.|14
TGTGCCAGCAGTTTACCGGGGTCCTACAATGAGCAGTTCTTC
CASSLPGSYNEQFF
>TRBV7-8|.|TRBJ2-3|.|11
TGTGCCAGCAGCTCGCAAGATACGCAGTATTTT
CASSSQDTQYF
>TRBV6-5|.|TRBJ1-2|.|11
TGTGCCAGCAGTTTGGGGGCCCGCTACACCTTC
CASSLGARYTF
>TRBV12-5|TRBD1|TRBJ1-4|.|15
TGTGCTAGTGGTTTGTGGACAGGGGGCGCAGAAAAACTGTTTTTT
CASGLWTGGAEKLFF
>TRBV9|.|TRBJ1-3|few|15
TGTGCCAGCAGCATTTACAGCAACTCTGGAAACACCATATATTTT
CASSIYSNSGNTIYF
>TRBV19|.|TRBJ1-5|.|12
TGTGCCGTTGGAGACAGGTTTCAGCCCCAGCATTTT
CAVGDRFQPQHF
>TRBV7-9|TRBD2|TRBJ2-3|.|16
TGTGCCAGCAGCTTAGGGTACGGACTAGCGGAAGATACGCAGTATTTT
CASSLGYGLAEDTQYF
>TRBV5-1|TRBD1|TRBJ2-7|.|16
TGCGCCAGCAGCTTGGTCTTCATACAGGGGGCAAACGAGCAGTACTTC
CASSLVFIQGANEQYF
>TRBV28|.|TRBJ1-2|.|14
TGTGCCGCGGGGGGTAGCTCCCTCGTTTATGGCTACACCTTC
CAAGGSSLVYGYTF
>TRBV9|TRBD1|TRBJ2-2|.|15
TGTGCCAGCAGCCCAGGGGACAGAAACACCGGGGAGCTGTTTTTT
CASSPGDRNTGELFF
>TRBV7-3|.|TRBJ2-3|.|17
TGTGCCAGCAGCTTAGGCGGACTACTTTCTAGCACAGATACGCAGTATTTT
CASSLGGLLSSTDTQYF
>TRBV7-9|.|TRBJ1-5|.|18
TGTGCCAGCAGCCCTTTCACAGGCATTACCGATAGCAATCAGCCCCAGCATTTT
CASSPFTGITDSNQPQHF
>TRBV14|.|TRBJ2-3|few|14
TGTGCCAGCAGCCAAGACCTCTCTCGGGATACGCAGTATTTT
CASSQDLSRDTQYF
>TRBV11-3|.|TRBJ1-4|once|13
TGTGCCAGCAGCTTGGGCGGGGATGAAAAACTGTTTTTT
CASSLGGDEKLFF
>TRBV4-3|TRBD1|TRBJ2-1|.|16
TGCGCCAGCAGCCAAAGACGACAGGGGGCCGACAATGAGCAGTTCTTC
CASSQRRQGADNEQFF
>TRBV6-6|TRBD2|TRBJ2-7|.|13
TGTGCCACCCATAGCGGGAGCTCCTACGAGCAGTACTTC
CATHSGSSYEQYF